Below, 18 T cell receptor beta chains from the same sample are listed, as sequenced in a study of radiation and T cells in renal cell carcinoma. Time point meaning: blood 4 weeks post-SBRT, at nephrectomy. Treatment here: 15 Gy SBRT to primary tumor, nephrectomy 4 weeks later. Repertoires were generated with immunoSEQ multiplex PCR, while TCRdb's copy carries only in-frame clones and drops some. The data hold about 90,000 clones, with 85% observed a single time. This specimen consisted of blood, obtained from a patient whose treatment included radiotherapy and nephrectomy. Receptor source: a man aged 50 to 59 with renal cell carcinoma.

In its sample, this clone was seen once. The chain uses TRBV18 and TRBJ2-2, with 8 bases aligning to TRBD1. After removal of 5 bases from V and 5 bases from J, the junction contained 4 bases not matched to a gene. This CDR3 comprises 14 residues. Germline loops: CDR1 KGHSH, CDR2 LQKENI. The CDR3 region is CASSSGQATGELFF. CDR3 nucleotide sequence: TGTGCCAGCTCATCGGGACAGGCAACCGGGGAGCTGTTTTTT.

The J gene is TRBJ2-7, the V gene TRBV5-8; TRBD2 matches 15 bases. Trimming at V came to 4 bases and at J to 5 bases, leaving 4 bases not matched to a gene. Germline CDR1 and CDR2: SGHTS and YDEGEE. This CDR3 region has 15 residues. The chain's CDR3 is CASSRRTSGRDEQYF. CDR3 nucleotide sequence: TGTGCCAGCAGCCGTAGGACTAGCGGGAGGGACGAGCAGTACTTC.

The V and J genes are TRBV19 and TRBJ2-1, with 9 bases fitting TRBD1. Per the germline V gene, CDR1 is LNHDA and CDR2 is SQIVND (reference sequence). V was clipped by 6 bases and J by 8 bases; unmatched bases: 11. The length of the CDR3 is 15 residues. This CDR3 reads CASSLGQGFSDEQFF. In DNA form, the CDR3 reads TGTGCCAGTAGCCTGGGACAGGGATTTAGTGATGAGCAGTTCTTC.

The V call is TRBV6-1, the J call TRBJ1-5, with a possible D match to TRBD1 (5 bases). Deletions cut 4 bases from V and 6 bases from J, with 16 bases between. The CDR3 totals 15 residues. Germline CDR1 and CDR2: MNHNS and SASEGT. CDR3 DNA: TGTGCCAGCAGTGCGCTTGGGGGAGATGGTCAGCCCCAGCATTTT. Protein: CASSALGGDGQPQHF.

The chain employs TRBV9 and TRBJ1-5; D ambiguous. The CDR3 is made up of 14 amino acids. V was shortened by 0 bases and J by 7 bases, with 11 bases between the two germline ends. Germline V lookup: CDR1 SGDLS, CDR2 YYNGEE. CDR3 DNA: TGTGCCAGCAGCGTAGGAACCGCGGGACAGCCCCAGCATTTT. Its protein is CASSVGTAGQPQHF.

This sequence joins TRBV6-1 and TRBJ2-7; 7 bases align to TRBD2. The germline V gene has CDR1 MNHNS and CDR2 SASEGT. This CDR3 region has 14 residues. With 6 bases clipped from V and 3 bases from J, the junction kept 8 bases outside the gene matches. CDR3: CASRGRDYRYEQYF. CDR3 nucleotide sequence: TGTGCCAGCAGGGGCCGGGACTACCGCTACGAGCAGTACTTC.

The J gene is TRBJ2-1, the V gene TRBV19, with D perhaps matching TRBD2 (6 bases). V lost 5 bases, J lost 6 bases, and 11 bases lay in between. From germline, CDR1 is LNHDA and CDR2 SQIVND (reference sequence). The CDR3 is made up of 13 amino acids. This chain's CDR3 is CASSPRTINEQFF. The DNA of the CDR3 is TGTGCCAGTAGTCCTCGGACTATCAATGAGCAGTTCTTC.

A few counts support this clone. This sequence joins TRBV5-1 and TRBJ2-1; D is perhaps TRBD2 (5 bases). CDR1 is SGHRS, CDR2 YFSETQ, per germline. V lost 0 bases, J lost 2 bases, and 12 bases lay in between. CDR3 size: 16 residues. The CDR3 reads CASSLEADLPYNEQFF. The CDR3 nucleotides read TGCGCCAGCAGCTTGGAAGCGGACCTACCCTACAATGAGCAGTTCTTC.

This clone was observed a few times. This chain connects TRBV11-2 to TRBJ2-1; 9 positions agree with TRBD2. Germline-derived CDR1 and CDR2 are SGHAT and FQNNGV. V gave up 1 base and J gave up 7 bases; unmatched junction bases: 5. CDR3 length: 15 amino acids. This CDR3 is CASSLAGGRVNEQFF. DNA of the CDR3: TGTGCCAGCAGCTTAGCCGGCGGGAGGGTAAATGAGCAGTTCTTC.

The rearrangement joins TRBV5-1 to TRBJ2-6, with D hard to call. Looked up from germline, CDR1 is SGHRS and CDR2 is YFSETQ. The CDR3 has 14 amino acids. V was shortened by 2 bases and J by 1 base, with 4 bases between the two germline ends. The DNA for the CDR3 is TGCGCCAGCAGCTTTATGTCTGGGGCCAACGTCCTGACTTTC. The encoded protein is CASSFMSGANVLTF.

This chain links TRBV7-9 with TRBJ2-1; D tentatively fits TRBD1 or TRBD2 (5 bases each). Germline CDR1 and CDR2: SEHNR and FQNEAQ (reference sequence). V lost 4 bases and J 7 bases, leaving 14 bases between the germline ends. This CDR3 has 14 amino acids. CDR3: CASSYWDGPNEQFF. The CDR3 bases are TGTGCCAGCAGCTATTGGGACGGTCCAAATGAGCAGTTCTTC.

This rearrangement joins TRBV9 to TRBJ2-3; 8 bases fit TRBD2. In germline, CDR1 is SGDLS, CDR2 YYNGEE. V was clipped by 0 bases and J by 2 bases; unmatched bases: 2. CDR3 size: 15 residues. The CDR3 spells CASSVAGGFTDTQYF. The CDR3 DNA reads TGTGCCAGCAGCGTAGCGGGGGGGTTCACAGATACGCAGTATTTT.

The CDR3 protein is CASSQRSGSTDTQYF. In DNA, the CDR3 is TGTGCCAGCAGCCAACGTAGCGGGAGCACAGATACGCAGTATTTT. The chain links TRBV5-6 to TRBJ2-3; 7 bases agree with TRBD2. The CDR3 contains 15 residues. The trim removed 4 bases at V and 0 bases at J, leaving 5 bases unmatched. The germline gives CDR1 SGHDT, CDR2 YYEEEE.

This clone was seen just once. The chain uses TRBV12-5 and TRBJ2-3, with D perhaps matching TRBD1 or TRBD2 (5 bases each). The CDR3 totals 14 residues. Between the trimmed V and J ends, which lost 2 bases and 5 bases, there was a span of 11 bases. Per the germline V gene, CDR1 is LGHNT and CDR2 is FRNRAP. CDR3 sequence (DNA): TGTGCTAGTGGTTTGTGGGGGTCCGGAGATACGCAGTATTTT. Translating it yields CASGLWGSGDTQYF.

The V call is TRBV18, the J call TRBJ2-3; D is unresolved. Between the trimmed V and J ends, which lost 0 bases and 5 bases, there was a span of 6 bases. This CDR3 region has 13 residues. The germline gives CDR1 KGHSH, CDR2 LQKENI. DNA for the CDR3: TGTGCCAGCTCACCACCCTCAGTAGATACGCAGTATTTT. Translated: CASSPPSVDTQYF.

V and J are TRBV7-9 and TRBJ2-5; 8 bases agree with TRBD2. CDR1 and CDR2 (germline): SEHNR, FQNEAQ (reference sequence). CDR3 length: 13 residues. V was pared by 5 bases and J by 5 bases, with 4 bases of the junction left unmatched. The CDR3 sequence: CASSRLALETQYF. CDR3 nucleotide sequence: TGTGCCAGCAGCCGACTAGCGCTGGAGACCCAGTACTTC.

The chain uses TRBV30 and TRBJ2-3; TRBD2 matches at 8 bases. Per germline, CDR1 GTSNPN and CDR2 SVGIG (reference sequence). This CDR3 spans 13 amino acids. V shed 4 bases, J shed 2 bases, and the junction held 2 bases outside the gene matches. DNA for the CDR3: TGTGCCTGGACTAGCGGGCACACAGATACGCAGTATTTT. As protein: CAWTSGHTDTQYF.

The chain couples TRBV27 to TRBJ2-7; possible D gene TRBD1, 6 bases. Germline-derived CDR1 and CDR2 are MNHEY and SMNVEV (reference sequence). Trimming took off 0 bases at V and 2 bases at J, with 8 bases between the two ends. CDR3 length equals 14 residues. The CDR3 DNA reads TGTGCCAGCAGTTTATCACAGGGCCCCTACGAGCAGTACTTC. This codes for CASSLSQGPYEQYF.